These 27 T cell receptor beta chains share one sample of origin, sequenced in a study of T cells after yellow fever vaccination (dated by TCRdb to about 2019). Libraries were made using 5' RACE. Sequencer: Illumina NovaSeq 6000. TCRdb reworked the public reads: Q25 trimming with fastp, MiXCR clone assembly, productive beta chains retained. Every entry covers one CDR3 protein and lists the most common genes and DNA from its rows. The sample table records some 340,000 distinct CDR3 sequences; approximately 4% of these occur just once. Together, the top ten hold approximately 23% of the sample. Taken with the paper, the label for treatment or condition translates to: live attenuated yellow fever vaccine strain. The input for sequencing was PBMCs, taken 5 days after the yellow fever booster vaccination. Receptors were obtained from a young man who received the YFV17D yellow fever vaccine.

This clonotype has more than one count but fewer than ten. The rearrangement joins TRBV5-5 to TRBJ1-5; D gene ambiguous. Trimming cost V 3 bases and J 3 bases, with 16 bases left between them. Germline assignment: CDR1 SGHKS and CDR2 YYEKEE (reference sequence). The CDR3 sequence is 16 residues long. CDR3 bases: TGTGCCAGCAGCTCGTCCGGTTCAGTCTACAATCAGCCCCAGCATTTT. Its translation: CASSSSGSVYNQPQHF.

This clonotype has more than one count but fewer than ten. The V gene is TRBV3-1, the J gene TRBJ2-1, with TRBD2 matching 10 bases. Per germline, CDR1 LGHDT and CDR2 YNNKEL (reference sequence). The CDR3 sequence is 17 residues long. The J segment lost 5 bases and the V segment lost 0 bases, leaving 7 bases of the junction unmatched. The CDR3 reads CASSQDWGAGGNNEQFF. The CDR3 nucleotides are TGTGCCAGCAGCCAAGATTGGGGAGCGGGGGGGAACAATGAGCAGTTCTTC.

This clonotype was observed a handful of times. This rearrangement joins TRBV14 to TRBJ2-1; the D gene is possibly TRBD2 (7 bases). Looked up from germline, CDR1 is SGHDN and CDR2 is FVKESK. V was cut by 2 bases and J by 1 base, with 18 bases left in between. The CDR3 is 18 residues long. This chain's CDR3 is CASSQIYGGLLSYNEQFF. The CDR3 nucleotides are TGTGCCAGCAGCCAAATTTACGGGGGGCTCCTTTCCTACAATGAGCAGTTCTTC. The entire variable domain, with the rest obtained from reference TRBV14 and TRBJ2-1, is as follows: EAGVTQFPSHSVIEKGQTVTLRCDPISGHDNLYWYRRVMGKEIKFLLHFVKESKQDESGMPNNRFLAERTGGTYSTLKVQPAELEDSGVYFCASSQIYGGLLSYNEQFFGPGTRLTVL.

This chain links TRBV4-1 with TRBJ2-1; weak D call: TRBD1 (6 bases). The CDR3 has 14 amino acids. CDR1 is MGHRA, CDR2 YSYEKL, per germline. V lost 1 base and J 7 bases, leaving 11 bases between the germline ends. The CDR3, as DNA: TGCGCCAGCAGCCAAGTACAGGGCAGGAATGAGCAGTTCTTC. It is translated as CASSQVQGRNEQFF.

This clonotype was counted many times. J is TRBJ2-1 and V is TRBV5-4, with 10 bases fitting TRBD1. Germline values: CDR1 SGHNT, CDR2 YYREEE (reference sequence). The CDR3 runs 15 residues. V dropped 0 bases and J dropped 4; count of bases not matched to a gene: 1. CDR3 in DNA: TGTGCCAGCAGCTTGGAGGGACAGGGGTACAATGAGCAGTTCTTC. Translating it yields CASSLEGQGYNEQFF.

The chain recombines TRBV7-6 with TRBJ2-1; the D gene could be TRBD1 or TRBD2 (5 bases each). This CDR3 has 15 residues. V was trimmed by 4 bases and J by 9 bases, leaving 19 bases between them. Germline values: CDR1 SGHVS, CDR2 FNYEAQ. The CDR3 bases are TGTGCCAGCAGCTCCCGGGGCTGGGAACATCGTGAGCAGTTCTTC. Translated: CASSSRGWEHREQFF.

The table lists this clonotype with a few counts. The chain carries TRBV25-1 and TRBJ1-1, with 7 bases lining up with TRBD1. The V segment lost 3 bases and the J segment 0 bases; nucleotides outside the gene matches: 4. Germline CDR1 reads MGHDK; CDR2 reads SYGVNS. The CDR3 loop spans 15 amino acids. The CDR3 nucleotides read TGTGCCAGCAGTGACAGGGGGGGGATGAACACTGAAGCTTTCTTT. Translation: CASSDRGGMNTEAFF. Supplemented by reference TRBV25-1 and TRBJ1-1, the full variable domain reads EADIYQTPRYLVIGTGKKITLECSQTMGHDKMYWYQQDPGMELHLIHYSYGVNSTEKGDLSSESTVSRIRTEHFPLTLESARPSHTSQYLCASSDRGGMNTEAFFGQGTRLTVV.

This clonotype turned up a few times. The V call is TRBV5-5, the J call TRBJ1-6, with D perhaps TRBD1 (6 bases). Looked up from germline, CDR1 is SGHKS and CDR2 is YYEKEE (reference sequence). The CDR3 length is 17 residues. Deletions cut 1 base from V and 7 bases from J, with 18 bases between. This chain's CDR3 is CASSLFSRDTINSPLHF. CDR3 sequence (DNA): TGTGCCAGCAGCTTGTTTTCTAGGGACACTATAAATTCACCCCTCCACTTT.

The chain's CDR3 is CASSASGAKEETQYF. The CDR3, as DNA: TGTGCCAGCAGTGCTAGCGGGGCCAAGGAAGAGACCCAGTACTTC. The chain uses TRBV25-1 and TRBJ2-5, with 9 bases aligning to TRBD2. CDR1 and CDR2 (germline): MGHDK, SYGVNS. There are 15 residues in the CDR3. J was trimmed by 3 bases and V by 4 bases; bases with no gene match: 6.

In the case of this clonotype: The junction departs from germline at one end; a sequencing error may be responsible. V gene TRBV6-5 combines with J gene TRBJ1-1, with D hard to call. Germline loops: CDR1 MNHEY, CDR2 SVGAGI. CDR3 length: 15 residues. The CDR3 loop is CARSYAPSRHTEAFF. As DNA, the CDR3 is TGTGCCAGGAGTTACGCGCCTAGTCGCCACACTGAAGCTTTCTTT.

V and J are TRBV12-3 or TRBV12-4 and TRBJ2-6; D may be TRBD2 (6 bases). The CDR3 consists of 15 residues. V lost 7 bases and J 1 base, leaving 11 bases between the germline ends. The DNA for the CDR3 is TGTGCCAGCACTCTGGGGAGGTCTGGGGCCAACGTCCTGACTTTC. Translation: CASTLGRSGANVLTF.

At least ten counts were recorded for this clonotype. This chain joins TRBV5-5 and TRBJ2-1; weak D call: TRBD1 (6 bases). V dropped 3 bases and J dropped 1 base, with 14 bases sitting between them. The germline CDR1 and CDR2 sequences are SGHKS and YYEKEE (reference sequence). This CDR3 has 16 amino acids. CDR3 in amino acids: CASSSRTAGSYNEQFF. The CDR3 DNA sequence: TGTGCCAGCAGCTCTCGGACAGCCGGGTCCTACAATGAGCAGTTCTTC.

Many counts were recorded for this clonotype. This chain links TRBV7-6 with TRBJ2-7; 10 nucleotides align to TRBD1. V lost 0 bases, J lost 4 bases, and 3 bases stayed unmatched. CDR1 SGHVS and CDR2 FNYEAQ come from the germline V gene. The CDR3 is 15 amino acids. The CDR3 sequence: CASSLAGTGDYEQYF. In DNA form, the CDR3 reads TGTGCCAGCAGCTTAGCGGGGACAGGGGATTACGAGCAGTACTTC.

Ten or more counts support this clonotype. The CDR3 here is CASSQDPTADNEKLFF. The CDR3 bases are TGCGCCAGCAGCCAAGACCCGACTGCCGATAATGAAAAACTGTTTTTT. The chain is built from TRBV4-3 and TRBJ1-4; the D is unclear. CDR1 LGHNA and CDR2 YSLEER come from the germline V gene. V was trimmed by 0 bases and J by 4 bases, leaving 12 bases between them. The CDR3 is 16 amino acids.

There are a few counts of this clonotype. The chain employs TRBV20-1 and TRBJ1-1; D possibly corresponds to TRBD1 (5 bases). The germline V gene encodes CDR1 DFQATT and CDR2 SNEGSKA (reference sequence). Trimming removed 6 bases from V and 1 base from J, with 9 bases in between. CDR3 length equals 12 residues. The CDR3 DNA reads as TGCAGTGCCGCGGGGGGGAACACTGAAGCTTTCTTT. Translation: CSAAGGNTEAFF.

Only a few counts were recorded for this clonotype. The chain carries TRBV5-1 and TRBJ1-1, with D uncertain. This CDR3 comprises 15 residues. Germline V CDR1 and CDR2: SGHRS, YFSETQ. Trimming stripped 4 bases from V and 1 base from J, with 14 bases between. CDR3 coding DNA: TGCGCCAGCAGCCCGTACATCGGGCCGAACACTGAAGCTTTCTTT. It yields the protein CASSPYIGPNTEAFF.

This chain links TRBV2 with TRBJ2-6; D might be TRBD1 or TRBD2, each matching 5 bases. Trimming removed 3 bases at V and 0 bases at J, with 9 bases between. The CDR3 is 16 amino acids. From germline, CDR1 is SNHLY and CDR2 FYNNEI. This CDR3 is CASSDSGLSGANVLTF. The CDR3 bases are TGTGCCAGCAGTGATTCGGGGCTCTCTGGGGCCAACGTCCTGACTTTC.

The chain combines TRBV12-3 or TRBV12-4 with TRBJ1-4; D remains unclear. Trimming removed 5 bases at V and 7 bases at J, with 14 bases between. The CDR3 extends over 14 amino acids. The CDR3 sequence: CASSPSGAFEKLFF. CDR3 sequence (DNA): TGTGCCAGCAGTCCGTCGGGCGCTTTTGAAAAACTGTTTTTT.

J is TRBJ2-2 and V is TRBV29-1; tentatively, D is TRBD2 (6 bases). The CDR3 sequence is 11 residues long. V was pared by 7 bases and J by 4 bases, with 7 bases between. Germline V gene sequence: CDR1 SQVTM, CDR2 ANQGSEA. CDR3 region: CSAEGTGELFF. The CDR3 region has the DNA TGCAGCGCGGAGGGCACCGGGGAGCTGTTTTTT.

The chain joins TRBV7-8 to TRBJ2-3, with no clear D. The CDR3 has 15 amino acids. Germline values: CDR1 SGHVS, CDR2 FQNEAQ. V was trimmed by 2 bases and J by 2 bases, leaving 11 bases between them. The CDR3 sequence: CASSLRVQDTDTQYF. DNA of the CDR3: TGTGCCAGCAGCTTACGGGTCCAGGACACAGATACGCAGTATTTT.

This clonotype was recorded a few times. The rearrangement uses TRBV21-1 and TRBJ2-7; no DNA check was done on the table's D call, TRBD1. TRBV21-1 is reported as a pseudogene. This CDR3 is 19 amino acids long. The CDR3: CASSKGSNWRRGGYQEQYF. The CDR3 DNA follows: TGTGCCAGCAGCAAAGGCTCGAATTGGAGGAGGGGCGGTTATCAAGAGCAGTACTTC.

This clonotype was counted between two and nine times. This chain links TRBV27 with TRBJ1-2, with D maybe TRBD1 (5 bases). Germline lookup yields CDR1 MNHEY and CDR2 SMNVEV (reference sequence). The CDR3 consists of 16 residues. V was cut by 0 bases and J by 4 bases, with 15 bases left in between. The CDR3: CASSLSIRGEGYGYTF. Here the CDR3 DNA reads TGTGCCAGCAGTTTATCAATCCGAGGGGAGGGCTATGGCTACACCTTC.

This clonotype has just a few counts. J is TRBJ1-1 and V is TRBV29-1, with unresolved D. This CDR3 has 15 amino acids. V shed 2 bases and J shed 5 bases, with 18 bases lying between them. CDR1 is SQVTM and CDR2 is ANQGSEA in the germline V gene. For the CDR3, the DNA is TGCAGCGTTGAAACCACCCCGGGGTTAAGGACTGAAGCTTTCTTT. Translating it yields CSVETTPGLRTEAFF.

The chain combines TRBV29-1 with TRBJ1-2, with TRBD1 as a possible D gene (6 bases). The V end lost 4 bases, the J end lost 4 bases, and 16 bases lay between the germline ends. Germline CDR1 is SQVTM and CDR2 is ANQGSEA. The CDR3 loop spans 14 amino acids. Here the CDR3 DNA reads TGCAGCGTTGTTAGGACAGAAAATTTCTATGGCTACACCTTC. Translated, it gives CSVVRTENFYGYTF.

A few counts support this clonotype. This rearrangement joins TRBV20-1 to TRBJ1-2; 9 bases match TRBD1. This CDR3 comprises 14 residues. V gave up 6 bases and J gave up 1 base; unmatched junction bases: 6. Germline V gene data show CDR1 as DFQATT and CDR2 as SNEGSKA (reference sequence). The CDR3 nucleotides read TGCAGTGCATTACAGGGGGCGAGTAACTATGGCTACACCTTC. This translates into CSALQGASNYGYTF.

This clonotype turned up a few times. V and J are TRBV6-2 or TRBV6-3 and TRBJ1-2; TRBD1 is a possible D gene (5 bases). CDR3 size: 13 residues. The V gene lost 2 bases and the J gene lost 8 bases, with 12 bases spanning the gap. Germline CDR1 and CDR2: MNHEY and SVGEGT. The CDR3 region is CASSYGAARGYTF. For the CDR3, the DNA is TGTGCCAGCAGTTACGGGGCCGCACGGGGCTACACCTTC.

This clonotype showed up just a few times. The chain uses TRBV28 and TRBJ2-4, with a tentative D call TRBD2 (6 bases). Trimming removed 2 bases at V and 1 base at J, with 9 bases between. The germline V gene encodes CDR1 MDHEN and CDR2 SYDVKM. There are 15 residues in the CDR3. CDR3 in amino acids: CASSLTGVAKNIQYF. The CDR3 DNA sequence: TGTGCCAGCAGTTTAACGGGGGTGGCCAAAAACATTCAGTACTTC.